This entry lists 8 T cell receptor beta chains sequenced from one sample in a study of spatial heterogeneity in lung cancer. The time point denotes: sample taken at primary tumor resection. A single record per CDR3 protein comes from TCRdb applying MiXCR to the 5' RACE reads. The data contain tens of thousands of distinct CDR3 sequences, approximately 5% of them singletons. The sample consisted of PBMCs, taken at surgery. These receptors were obtained from a male donor with early-stage non-small cell lung cancer.

This clonotype was counted ten times or more. The rearrangement uses TRBV7-9 and TRBJ2-5; D call uncertain. Trimming took 3 bases from V and 5 from J, leaving 10 bases between them. This CDR3 spans 13 amino acids. Germline CDR1 is SEHNR and CDR2 is FQNEAQ (reference sequence). CDR3: CASSFYDGETQYF. CDR3 in DNA: TGTGCCAGCAGCTTTTACGATGGGGAGACCCAGTACTTC.

This clonotype was found many times. This chain links TRBV4-1 with TRBJ2-5, with D unclear. The CDR3 is 12 amino acids. Germline assignment: CDR1 MGHRA and CDR2 YSYEKL. Trimming removed 0 bases from V and 5 bases from J, with 4 bases in between. The CDR3 here is CASSQDIETQYF. The CDR3 DNA reads TGCGCCAGCAGCCAAGATATTGAGACCCAGTACTTC.

V is TRBV3-1 and J is TRBJ2-7, with 7 bases identical to TRBD2. J was trimmed by 9 bases and V by 0 bases; bases with no gene match: 8. Germline values: CDR1 LGHDT, CDR2 YNNKEL (reference sequence). The CDR3 has 14 amino acids. CDR3: CASSQEAGLLGQYF. CDR3 nucleotide sequence: TGTGCCAGCAGCCAAGAGGCGGGACTACTGGGGCAGTACTTC.

This clonotype was counted many times. The chain recombines TRBV19 with TRBJ2-7; D unclear. V was cut by 5 bases and J by 4 bases, with 9 bases left in between. The CDR3 has 12 residues. The germline V gene encodes CDR1 LNHDA and CDR2 SQIVND (reference sequence). The CDR3 nucleotides read TGTGCCAGTAGTGAGCGTGGATACGAGCAGTACTTC. It specifies CASSERGYEQYF. Combining the CDR3 with reference TRBV19 and TRBJ2-7 gives the whole variable domain DGGITQSPKYLFRKEGQNVTLSCEQNLNHDAMYWYRQDPGQGLRLIYYSQIVNDFQKGDIAEGYSVSREKKESFPLTVTSAQKNPTAFYLCASSERGYEQYFGPGTRLTVT.

This clonotype has at least ten counts. This chain joins TRBV7-2 and TRBJ1-4; 8 positions agree with TRBD1. The length of the CDR3 is 15 residues. V dropped 4 bases and J dropped 8; count of bases not matched to a gene: 9. The germline V gene has CDR1 SGHTA and CDR2 FQGNSA. The CDR3 DNA reads TGTGCCAGCAGCTCATCCGGGACAGGCGGCGAAAAACTGTTTTTT. Translating gives CASSSSGTGGEKLFF.

This clonotype was picked up many times. CDR3 in amino acids: CASRDPGLVNEQFF. In nucleotides, the CDR3 is TGTGCCAGCAGAGATCCGGGACTAGTTAATGAGCAGTTCTTC. The V call is TRBV6-1, the J call TRBJ2-1; 8 bases map to TRBD2. This CDR3 is built from 14 residues. Germline V lookup: CDR1 MNHNS, CDR2 SASEGT. Trimming at V came to 6 bases and at J to 7 bases, leaving 8 bases not matched to a gene.

This chain uses TRBV5-6 with TRBJ2-3; maybe TRBD1 (7 bases). V gave up 2 bases and J gave up 4 bases, with 11 bases separating them. The CDR3 covers 14 residues. Germline loops: CDR1 SGHDT, CDR2 YYEEEE. As DNA, the CDR3 is TGTGCCAGCAGCTTATCCAGGGGGGCAGATACGCAGTATTTT. It encodes CASSLSRGADTQYF.

This clonotype was detected ten times or more. V gene TRBV19 combines with J gene TRBJ1-4, with 8 nucleotides matching TRBD1. V was clipped by 8 bases and J by 5 bases; unmatched bases: 22. Per germline, CDR1 LNHDA and CDR2 SQIVND (reference sequence). This CDR3 is built from 19 residues. For the CDR3, the DNA is TGTGCCAGTCACCCCCGGCCCCCCGACAGGGGCGGGCGAAATGAAAAACTGTTTTTT. This translates into CASHPRPPDRGGRNEKLFF.